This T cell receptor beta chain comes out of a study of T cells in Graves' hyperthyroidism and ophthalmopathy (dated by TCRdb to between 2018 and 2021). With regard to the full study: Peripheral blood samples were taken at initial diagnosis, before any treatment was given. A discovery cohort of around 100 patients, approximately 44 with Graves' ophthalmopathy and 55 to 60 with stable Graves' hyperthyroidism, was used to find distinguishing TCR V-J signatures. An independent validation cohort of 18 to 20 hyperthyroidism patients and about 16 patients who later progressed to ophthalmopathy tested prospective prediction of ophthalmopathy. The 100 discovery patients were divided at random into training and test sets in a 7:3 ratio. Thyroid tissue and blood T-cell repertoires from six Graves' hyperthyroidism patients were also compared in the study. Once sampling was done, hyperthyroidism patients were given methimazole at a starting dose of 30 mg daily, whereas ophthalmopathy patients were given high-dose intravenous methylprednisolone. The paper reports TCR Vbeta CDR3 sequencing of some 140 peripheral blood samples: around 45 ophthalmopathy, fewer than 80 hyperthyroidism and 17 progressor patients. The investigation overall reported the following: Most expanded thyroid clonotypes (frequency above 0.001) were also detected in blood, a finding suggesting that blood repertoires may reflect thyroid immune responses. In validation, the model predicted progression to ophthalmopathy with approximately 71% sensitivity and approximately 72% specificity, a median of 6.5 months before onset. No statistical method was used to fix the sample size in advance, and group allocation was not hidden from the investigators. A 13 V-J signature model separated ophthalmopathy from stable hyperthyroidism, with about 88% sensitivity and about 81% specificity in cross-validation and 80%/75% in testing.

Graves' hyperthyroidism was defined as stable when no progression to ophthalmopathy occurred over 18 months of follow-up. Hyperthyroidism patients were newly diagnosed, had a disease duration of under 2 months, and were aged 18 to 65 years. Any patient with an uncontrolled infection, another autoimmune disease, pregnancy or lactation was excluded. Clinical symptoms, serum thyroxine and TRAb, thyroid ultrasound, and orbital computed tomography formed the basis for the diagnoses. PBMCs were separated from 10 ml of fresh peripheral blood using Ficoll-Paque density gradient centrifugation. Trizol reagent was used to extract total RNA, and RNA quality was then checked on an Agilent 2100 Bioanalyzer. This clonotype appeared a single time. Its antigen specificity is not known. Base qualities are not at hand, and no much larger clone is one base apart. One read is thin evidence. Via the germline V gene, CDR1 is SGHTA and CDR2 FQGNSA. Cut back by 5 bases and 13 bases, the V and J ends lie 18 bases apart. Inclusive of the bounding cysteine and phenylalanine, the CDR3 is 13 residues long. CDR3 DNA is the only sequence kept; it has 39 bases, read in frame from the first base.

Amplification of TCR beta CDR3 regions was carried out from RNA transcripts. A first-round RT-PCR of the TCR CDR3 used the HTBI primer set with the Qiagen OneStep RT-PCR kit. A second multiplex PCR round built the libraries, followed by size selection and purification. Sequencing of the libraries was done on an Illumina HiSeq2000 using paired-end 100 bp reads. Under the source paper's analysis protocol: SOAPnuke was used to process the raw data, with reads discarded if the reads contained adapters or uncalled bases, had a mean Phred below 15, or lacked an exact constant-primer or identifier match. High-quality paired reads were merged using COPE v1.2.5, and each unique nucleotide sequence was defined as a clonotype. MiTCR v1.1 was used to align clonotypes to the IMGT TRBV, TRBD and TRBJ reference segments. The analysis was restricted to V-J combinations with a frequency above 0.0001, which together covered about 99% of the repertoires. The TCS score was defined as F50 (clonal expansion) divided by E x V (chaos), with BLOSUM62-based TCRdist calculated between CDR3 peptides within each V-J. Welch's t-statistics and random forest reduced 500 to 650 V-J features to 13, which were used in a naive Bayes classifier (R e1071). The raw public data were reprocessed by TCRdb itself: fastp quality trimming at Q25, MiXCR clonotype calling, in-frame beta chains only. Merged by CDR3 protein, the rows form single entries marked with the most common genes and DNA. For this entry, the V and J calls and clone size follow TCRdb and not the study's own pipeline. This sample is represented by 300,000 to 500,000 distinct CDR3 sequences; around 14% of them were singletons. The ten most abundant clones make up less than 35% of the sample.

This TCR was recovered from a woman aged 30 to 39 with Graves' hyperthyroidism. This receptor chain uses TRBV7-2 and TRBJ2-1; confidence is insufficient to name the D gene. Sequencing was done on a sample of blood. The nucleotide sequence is TGTGCCAGCAGCCAAGATCTTCCAAGCGCCCAGTTCTTC. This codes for CASSQDLPSAQFF.